The source of this T cell receptor beta chain is a study of blood T cells in healthy people across ages. For the study at large: Capture via template switching afforded approximately one barcoded beta molecule per two T cells.

Overall study results and limits: It was found that TCR beta diversity correlated strongly with the percentage of naive T cells. While age rose, TCR beta diversity per million T cells dropped in a roughly linear way.

On this clonotype itself: The antigen is not known.

Per the germline V gene, CDR1 is SGHAT and CDR2 is FQNNGV. V dropped 4 bases and J dropped 7; count of bases not matched to a gene: 15. The CDR3 is made up of 16 amino acids. For the second PCR, which ran for 7 to 11 cycles, a sample-barcoded 5' primer and a J-beta primer mix were used. Tagging of each cDNA molecule was performed by a template-switch adaptor with 12 random nucleotides. TCRdb redid the calling of the 5' RACE reads with MiXCR, one entry per CDR3 protein. The sample has about 1.8 million distinct CDR3 sequences, around half seen once. This clonotype originated in a woman aged 40-49 years in good health. The specimen sequenced was blood. The rearrangement joins TRBV11-2 to TRBJ2-7; 8 bases align to TRBD1. This CDR3 reads CASSSRTGSGYNEQYF. The CDR3 region has the DNA TGTGCCAGCAGCTCACGGACAGGGTCCGGGTACAATGAGCAGTACTTC.